Listed here is a single T cell receptor (beta chain). Antigen unknown. cDNA reverse transcribed from extracted RNA served as the sequencing template. The assay was immunoSEQ multiplex PCR, and TCRdb's table has in-frame clones only and misses some. The sample carries some 110,000 clones, around 50% recorded once. CDR3 size: 15 residues. Germline V gives CDR1 SGDLS, CDR2 YYNGEE. Between the trimmed V and J ends, which lost 5 bases and 5 bases, there was a span of 19 bases. Stated treatment: oral pan-JAK inhibitor, 5-10 mg twice daily. From alopecia areata patients, lesional scalp punch biopsies and peripheral blood were collected. The record originates from a study of CD8+ T cells in alopecia areata. Study-level information: Scalp area affected, as a percentage, set the severity score of treated patients. Study-wide points: Just one nonresponder means the tie between baseline CD8+ expansion and response stays uncertain.

Sequenced material: CD8+ T cells sorted from blood, taken at week 24, from a patient treated with tofacitinib. This receptor was identified in a human donor with alopecia areata. This sequence joins TRBV9 and TRBJ1-1, with D possibly matching TRBD1 (6 bases). In DNA form, the CDR3 reads TGTGCCAGCAGACCTCTCAGGGGCGCGGGGACTGAAGCTTTCTTT. Its protein product is CASRPLRGAGTEAFF.